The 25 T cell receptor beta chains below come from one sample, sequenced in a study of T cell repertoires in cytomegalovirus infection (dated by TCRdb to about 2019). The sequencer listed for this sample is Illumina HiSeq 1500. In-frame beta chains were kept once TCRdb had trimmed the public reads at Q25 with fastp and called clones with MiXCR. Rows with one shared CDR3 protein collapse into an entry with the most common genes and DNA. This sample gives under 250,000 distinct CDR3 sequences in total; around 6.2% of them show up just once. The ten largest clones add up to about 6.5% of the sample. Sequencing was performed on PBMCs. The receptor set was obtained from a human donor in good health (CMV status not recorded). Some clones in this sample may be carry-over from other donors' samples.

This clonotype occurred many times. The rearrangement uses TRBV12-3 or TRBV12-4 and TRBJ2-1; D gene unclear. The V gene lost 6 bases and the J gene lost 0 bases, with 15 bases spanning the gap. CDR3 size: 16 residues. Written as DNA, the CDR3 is TGTGCCAGCAGACGTATAGCCCTTGTCTCCTACAATGAGCAGTTCTTC. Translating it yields CASRRIALVSYNEQFF.

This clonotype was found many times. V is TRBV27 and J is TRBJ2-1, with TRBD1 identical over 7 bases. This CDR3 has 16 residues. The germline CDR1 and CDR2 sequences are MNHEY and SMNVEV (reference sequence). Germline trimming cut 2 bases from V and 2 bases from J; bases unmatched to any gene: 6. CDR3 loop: CASSLQGGRPYNEQFF. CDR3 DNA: TGTGCCAGCAGTTTACAAGGGGGCAGGCCCTACAATGAGCAGTTCTTC.

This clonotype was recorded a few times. The CDR3 DNA reads as TGCAGCGTTGATTGGCTAGCGGGGGGGCGTAACACCGGGGAGCTGTTTTTT. Its translation: CSVDWLAGGRNTGELFF. The V call is TRBV29-1, the J call TRBJ2-2; 12 positions agree with TRBD2. V was clipped by 3 bases and J by 2 bases; unmatched bases: 7. Germline V gene data show CDR1 as SQVTM and CDR2 as ANQGSEA. CDR3 length: 17 residues.

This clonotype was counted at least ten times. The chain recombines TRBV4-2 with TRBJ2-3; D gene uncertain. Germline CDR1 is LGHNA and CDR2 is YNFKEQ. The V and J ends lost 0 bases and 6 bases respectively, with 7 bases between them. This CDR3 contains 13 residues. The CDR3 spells CASSQDSRDTQYF. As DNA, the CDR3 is TGTGCCAGCAGCCAAGACTCGAGGGATACGCAGTATTTT.

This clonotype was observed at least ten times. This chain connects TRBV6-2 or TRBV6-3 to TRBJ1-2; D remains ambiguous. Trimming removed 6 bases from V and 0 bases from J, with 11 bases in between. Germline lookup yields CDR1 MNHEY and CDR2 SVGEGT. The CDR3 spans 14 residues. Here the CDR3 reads CASSPPSTNYGYTF. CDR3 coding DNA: TGTGCCAGCAGCCCCCCCTCGACTAACTATGGCTACACCTTC.

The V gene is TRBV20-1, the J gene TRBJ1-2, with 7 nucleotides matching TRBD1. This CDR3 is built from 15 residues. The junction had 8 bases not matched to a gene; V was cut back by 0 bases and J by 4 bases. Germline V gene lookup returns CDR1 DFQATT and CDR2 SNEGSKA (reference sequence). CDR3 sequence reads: CSAREGDSGPYGYTF. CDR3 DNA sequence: TGCAGTGCTAGAGAAGGGGACAGCGGCCCCTATGGCTACACCTTC.

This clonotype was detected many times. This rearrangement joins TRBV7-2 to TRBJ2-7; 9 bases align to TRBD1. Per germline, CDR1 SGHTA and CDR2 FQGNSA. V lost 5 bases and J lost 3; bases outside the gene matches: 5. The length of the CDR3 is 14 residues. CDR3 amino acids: CASSPPDRGYEQYF. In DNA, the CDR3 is TGTGCCAGCAGCCCCCCGGACAGGGGCTACGAGCAGTACTTC.

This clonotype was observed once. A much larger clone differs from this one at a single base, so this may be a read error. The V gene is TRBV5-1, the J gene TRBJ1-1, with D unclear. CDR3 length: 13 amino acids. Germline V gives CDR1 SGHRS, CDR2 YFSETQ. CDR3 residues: CASHLTEQSGASF. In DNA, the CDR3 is TGCGCCAGCCACTTGACGGAGCAATCTGGAGCTTCCTTT. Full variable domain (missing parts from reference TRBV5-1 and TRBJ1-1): KAGVTQTPRYLIKTRGQQVTLSCSPISGHRSVSWYQQTPGQGLQFLFEYFSETQRNKGNFPGRFSGRQFSNSRSEMNVSTLELGDSALYLCASHLTEQSGASFGQGTRLTVV.

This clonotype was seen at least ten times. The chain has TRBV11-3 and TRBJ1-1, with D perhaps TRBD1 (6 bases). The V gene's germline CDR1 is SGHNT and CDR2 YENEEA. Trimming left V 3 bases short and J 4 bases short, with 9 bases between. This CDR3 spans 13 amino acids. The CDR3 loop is CASSLTGITEAFF. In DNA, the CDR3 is TGTGCCAGCAGCTTGACAGGCATCACTGAAGCTTTCTTT.

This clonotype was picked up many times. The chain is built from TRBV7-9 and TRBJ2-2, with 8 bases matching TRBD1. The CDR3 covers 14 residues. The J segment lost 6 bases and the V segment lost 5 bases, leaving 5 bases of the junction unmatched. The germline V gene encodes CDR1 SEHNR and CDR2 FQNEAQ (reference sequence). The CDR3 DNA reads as TGTGCCAGCAGCCGGACAGGGACGGCCGGGGAGCTGTTTTTT. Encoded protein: CASSRTGTAGELFF.

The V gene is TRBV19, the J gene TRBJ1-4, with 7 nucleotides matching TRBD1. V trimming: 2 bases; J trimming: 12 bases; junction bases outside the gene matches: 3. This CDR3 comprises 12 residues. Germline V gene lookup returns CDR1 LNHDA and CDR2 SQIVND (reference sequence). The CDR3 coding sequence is TGTGCCAGTAGTATATGGGACAGCGAACTGTTTTTT. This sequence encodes CASSIWDSELFF.

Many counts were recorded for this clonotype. CDR3 DNA: TGTGCCATCAGTGCCCACTACGAGCAGTACTTC. Its protein is CAISAHYEQYF. The J gene is TRBJ2-7, the V gene TRBV10-3; D is ambiguous. CDR3 length: 11 amino acids. Trimming pared 4 bases from V and 3 bases from J, leaving 4 bases between. Germline V gene lookup returns CDR1 ENHRY and CDR2 SYGVKD.

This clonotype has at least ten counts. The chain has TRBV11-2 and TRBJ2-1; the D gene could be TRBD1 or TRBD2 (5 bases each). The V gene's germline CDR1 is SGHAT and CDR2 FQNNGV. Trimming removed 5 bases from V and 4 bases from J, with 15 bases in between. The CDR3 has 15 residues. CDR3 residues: CASSQNRDRYNEQFF. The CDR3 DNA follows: TGTGCCAGCAGCCAAAACCGGGACCGGTACAATGAGCAGTTCTTC.

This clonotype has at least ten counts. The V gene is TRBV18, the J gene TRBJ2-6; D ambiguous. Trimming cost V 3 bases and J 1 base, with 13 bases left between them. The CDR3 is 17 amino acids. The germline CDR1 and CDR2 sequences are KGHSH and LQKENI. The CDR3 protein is CASSPQGSLSGANVLTF. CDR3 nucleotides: TGTGCCAGCTCACCTCAAGGGTCCCTATCTGGGGCCAACGTCCTGACTTTC.

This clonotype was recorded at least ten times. This CDR3 reads CASSLDAETQYF. In nucleotides, the CDR3 is TGTGCCAGCAGCTTAGATGCAGAGACCCAGTACTTC. The rearrangement uses TRBV11-3 and TRBJ2-5; D uncertain. V was trimmed by 0 bases and J by 4 bases, leaving 3 bases between them. The germline V gene has CDR1 SGHNT and CDR2 YENEEA. The CDR3 runs to 12 residues.

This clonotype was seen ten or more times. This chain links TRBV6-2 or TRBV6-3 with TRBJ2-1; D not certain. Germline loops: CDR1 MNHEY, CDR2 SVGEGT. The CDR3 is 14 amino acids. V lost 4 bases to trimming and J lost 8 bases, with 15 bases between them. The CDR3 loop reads CASSWVTPGDEQFF. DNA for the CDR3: TGTGCCAGCAGTTGGGTCACCCCCGGCGATGAGCAGTTCTTC.

The CDR3 region is CSASSGTDEEKLFF. The CDR3 DNA is TGCAGTGCAAGCTCCGGGACAGACGAGGAAAAACTGTTTTTT. The chain couples TRBV20-1 to TRBJ1-4; 7 bases map to TRBD1. The germline gives CDR1 DFQATT, CDR2 SNEGSKA (reference sequence). Germline trimming cut 6 bases from V and 8 bases from J; bases unmatched to any gene: 12. This CDR3 has 14 residues.

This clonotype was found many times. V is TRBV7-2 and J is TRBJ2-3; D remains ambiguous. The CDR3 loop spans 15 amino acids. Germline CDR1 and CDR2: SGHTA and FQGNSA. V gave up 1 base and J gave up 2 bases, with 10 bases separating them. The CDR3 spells CASSLVAKNTDTQYF. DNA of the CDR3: TGTGCCAGCAGCTTAGTTGCGAAAAACACAGATACGCAGTATTTT. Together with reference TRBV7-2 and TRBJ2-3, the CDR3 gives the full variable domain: GAGVSQSPSNKVTEKGKDVELRCDPISGHTALYWYRQSLGQGLEFLIYFQGNSAPDKSGLPSDRFSAERTGGSVSTLTIQRTQQEDSAVYLCASSLVAKNTDTQYFGPGTRLTVL.

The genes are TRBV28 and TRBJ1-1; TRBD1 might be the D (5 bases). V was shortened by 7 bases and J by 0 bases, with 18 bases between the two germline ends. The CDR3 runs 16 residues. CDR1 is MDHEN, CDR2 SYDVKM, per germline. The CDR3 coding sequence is TGTGCCAGCAATCAAGGGGTACTTAGGCTGAACACTGAAGCTTTCTTT. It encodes CASNQGVLRLNTEAFF. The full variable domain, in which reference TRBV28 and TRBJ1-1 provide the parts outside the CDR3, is DVKVTQSSRYLVKRTGEKVFLECVQDMDHENMFWYRQDPGLGLRLIYFSYDVKMKEKGDIPEGYSVSREKKERFSLILESASTNQTSMYLCASNQGVLRLNTEAFFGQGTRLTVV.

CDR3 region: CASSTQGGSNQPQHF. In DNA form, the CDR3 reads TGTGCCAGCAGTACACAGGGGGGGAGCAATCAGCCCCAGCATTTT. This chain uses TRBV12-3 or TRBV12-4 with TRBJ1-5; 8 positions match TRBD1. The trim removed 5 bases at V and 1 base at J, leaving 4 bases unmatched. The CDR3 is 15 residues long.

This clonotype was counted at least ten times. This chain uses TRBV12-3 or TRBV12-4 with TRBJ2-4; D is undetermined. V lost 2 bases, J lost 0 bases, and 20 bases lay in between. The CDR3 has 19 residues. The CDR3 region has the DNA TGTGCCAGCAGTTTACACGCCCCGGGCCAGTTCGTAGCCAAAAACATTCAGTACTTC. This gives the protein CASSLHAPGQFVAKNIQYF.

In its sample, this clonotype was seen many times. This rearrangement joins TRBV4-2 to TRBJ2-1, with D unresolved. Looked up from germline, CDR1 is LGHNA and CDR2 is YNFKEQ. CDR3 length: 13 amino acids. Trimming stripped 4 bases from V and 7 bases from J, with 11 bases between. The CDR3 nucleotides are TGTGCCAGCAGCCCGGAACAGAAGAATGAGCAGTTCTTC. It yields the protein CASSPEQKNEQFF.

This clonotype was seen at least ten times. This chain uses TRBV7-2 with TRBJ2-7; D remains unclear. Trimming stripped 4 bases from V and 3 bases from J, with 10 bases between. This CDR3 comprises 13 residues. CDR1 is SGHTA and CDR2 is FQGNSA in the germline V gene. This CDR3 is CASSSRWSYEQYF. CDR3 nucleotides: TGTGCCAGCAGCTCTCGCTGGAGCTACGAGCAGTACTTC.

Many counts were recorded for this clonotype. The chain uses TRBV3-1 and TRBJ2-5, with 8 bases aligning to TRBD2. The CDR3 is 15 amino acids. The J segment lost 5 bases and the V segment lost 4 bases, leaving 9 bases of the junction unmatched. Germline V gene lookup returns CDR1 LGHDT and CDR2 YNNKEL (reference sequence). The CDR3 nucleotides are TGTGCCAGCAGCCCTTTCCGGGGGGGCCGGGAGACCCAGTACTTC. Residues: CASSPFRGGRETQYF.

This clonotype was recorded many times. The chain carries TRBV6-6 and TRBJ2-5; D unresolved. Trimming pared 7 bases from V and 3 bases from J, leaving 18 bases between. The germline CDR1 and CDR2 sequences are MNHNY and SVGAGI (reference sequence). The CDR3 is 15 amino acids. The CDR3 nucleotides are TGTGCCAGCACCTCCCACCTCGGGCCCGAAGAGACCCAGTACTTC. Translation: CASTSHLGPEETQYF.